This TCR beta chain appears in the sequencing data of a study of long-term antiretroviral therapy in people with HIV. Note on this clone: Its target is not known.

Findings of the study overall: The blood, collected between about 2004 and 2017, was possibly taken under older ART regimens. Controls had broader CDR3 length ranges than HIV repertoires did.

The libraries were made with immunoSEQ v3.0 at survey level. Per-sample TRB depth target: about 35,000-55,000 T-cell genomes. Profiling relied on immunoSEQ multiplex PCR, and the TCRdb table lists in-frame clones only, not all of them. The sample lists about 18,000 clones, roughly 89% seen once, with 8.5% to 10% in the top ten. Trimming left V 1 base short and J 2 bases short, with 10 bases between. The germline V gene has CDR1 SGHTA and CDR2 FQGNSA. CDR3 length: 15 amino acids. The sequence came from a man in his forties or fifties with HIV. The sequencing used unsorted PBMCs, collected 3 years after starting antiretroviral therapy. This sequence joins TRBV7-2 and TRBJ2-3; D is possibly TRBD1 (5 bases). The CDR3 region is CASSLGGRDTDTQYF. The CDR3 DNA reads as TGTGCCAGCAGCTTAGGAGGCAGGGACACAGATACGCAGTATTTT.